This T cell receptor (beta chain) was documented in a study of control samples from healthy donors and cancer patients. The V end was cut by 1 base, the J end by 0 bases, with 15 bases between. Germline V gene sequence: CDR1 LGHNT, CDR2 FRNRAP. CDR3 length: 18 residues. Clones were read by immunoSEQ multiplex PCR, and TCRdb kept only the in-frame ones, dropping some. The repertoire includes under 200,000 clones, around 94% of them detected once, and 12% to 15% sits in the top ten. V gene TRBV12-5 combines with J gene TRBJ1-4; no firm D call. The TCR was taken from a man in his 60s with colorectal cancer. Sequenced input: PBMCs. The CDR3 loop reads CASGLEASTFATNEKLFF. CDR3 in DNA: TGTGCTAGTGGTTTGGAGGCCAGTACCTTTGCAACTAATGAAAAACTGTTTTTT.